This T cell receptor beta chain was identified during a study of blood T cells in healthy people across ages. Study outcomes and limitations: Diversity estimates from one million T cells were considered underestimates.

It was with a sample-barcoded 5' primer and a J-beta primer mix that a second PCR of about 6 to 12 cycles was run. Each CDR3 protein gets one entry after TCRdb re-called the 5' RACE reads with MiXCR. The sample carries 800,000 to 900,000 distinct CDR3 sequences, roughly 60% recorded once. On this clonotype: The antigen is unknown.

V shed 1 base and J 11 bases; nucleotides not matched to a gene: 4. The length of the CDR3 is 13 residues. Germline V gene lookup returns CDR1 SGHTA and CDR2 FQGNSA. The chain has TRBV7-2 and TRBJ2-3; 9 nucleotides agree with TRBD2. This clonotype was obtained from a man younger than 40 in good health. Sequenced sample: blood. The CDR3 DNA follows: TGTGCCAGCAGCTTAGGGCGAGCGGGGGGGCAGTATTTT. It is translated as CASSLGRAGGQYF.